The 19 T cell receptor beta chains below were found in one sample sequenced in a study of shared clonotypes between healthy human individuals. The protocol was immunoSEQ multiplex PCR, while the TCRdb copy is restricted to in-frame clones and leaves out a portion. The sample records some 2,000,000 clones, roughly 94% being singletons. Specimen: naive CD4+ T cells sorted from blood. Subset here: CD45RA+ positively selected. The receptors originated from a young man in good health.

V is TRBV5-6 and J is TRBJ2-7; D assignment may be TRBD1 or TRBD2 (5 bases each). Deletions cut 3 bases from V and 5 bases from J, with 21 bases between. This CDR3 has 16 residues. Germline CDR1 reads SGHDT; CDR2 reads YYEEEE. The CDR3 region is CASSSPGPRGVHEQYF. Written as DNA, the CDR3 is TGTGCCAGCAGCTCACCGGGACCTAGAGGGGTGCACGAGCAGTACTTC.

The chain combines TRBV19 with TRBJ1-1, with 10 bases that match TRBD1. V lost 4 bases, J lost 1 base, and 6 bases stayed unmatched. The CDR3 sequence is 16 residues long. Looked up from germline, CDR1 is LNHDA and CDR2 is SQIVND (reference sequence). In DNA form, the CDR3 reads TGTGCCAGTAGTACAACCGGGACAGGGGCGAACACTGAAGCTTTCTTT. This sequence encodes CASSTTGTGANTEAFF.

The DNA for the CDR3 is TGCGCCAGCAGCCAGGGACAGGGAGGCACTGAAGCTTTCTTT. It translates to CASSQGQGGTEAFF. The V call is TRBV5-1, the J call TRBJ1-1; 9 bases fit TRBD1. CDR1 and CDR2 from the germline V gene are SGHRS and YFSETQ. The CDR3 loop spans 14 amino acids. Trimming took 4 bases from V and 4 from J; bases not matched to a gene: 5.

This chain connects TRBV10-3 to TRBJ2-3, with D unresolved. Trimming took 10 bases from V and 4 from J, leaving 21 bases between them. The CDR3 has 15 amino acids. Germline CDR1 reads ENHRY; CDR2 reads SYGVKD. In nucleotides, the CDR3 is TGTGCCACCCTCACGACGGAAGAAAAGGCAGATACGCAGTATTTT. Protein sequence: CATLTTEEKADTQYF.

V gene TRBV21-1 combines with J gene TRBJ2-3; the table's D call, TRBD2, was not checked against the DNA. TRBV21-1 is tagged as a pseudogene. CDR3 length: 13 amino acids. CDR3 nucleotides: TGTGCCAGCATAGCGGGGCCTACAGATACGCAGTATTTT. Translating gives CASIAGPTDTQYF.

CDR3 protein: CASSSQQGEPLHNYGYTF. Here the CDR3 DNA reads TGTGCCAGCAGCTCACAACAGGGAGAGCCCCTACATAACTATGGCTACACCTTC. The chain carries TRBV7-9 and TRBJ1-2, with D possibly being TRBD1 (6 bases). V was pared by 4 bases and J by 1 base, with 22 bases between. Germline V lookup: CDR1 SEHNR, CDR2 FQNEAQ (reference sequence). The CDR3 contains 18 residues.

This clone occurred once. The chain joins TRBV9 to TRBJ2-7; 10 bases match TRBD1. V lost 0 bases, J lost 5 bases, and 5 bases stayed unmatched. The CDR3 sequence is 15 residues long. Germline-derived CDR1 and CDR2 are SGDLS and YYNGEE. The CDR3 sequence is CASSVGGQGLDEQYF. The CDR3 DNA is TGTGCCAGCAGCGTAGGGGGACAGGGGTTGGACGAGCAGTACTTC.

The chain links TRBV20-1 to TRBJ2-5; 10 bases match TRBD1. Germline CDR1 DFQATT, CDR2 SNEGSKA (reference sequence). The CDR3 runs to 11 residues. Trimming took 7 bases from V and 4 from J; bases not matched to a gene: 0. The CDR3 loop is CSGDRGETQYF. CDR3 sequence (DNA): TGCAGTGGGGACAGGGGAGAGACCCAGTACTTC.

V usage is TRBV10-3 and J usage is TRBJ1-1, with D maybe TRBD1 (6 bases). Looked up from germline, CDR1 is ENHRY and CDR2 is SYGVKD. The CDR3 consists of 14 residues. The CDR3 region is CSHSPGQPNTEAFF. The CDR3 region has the DNA TGTTCCCATTCGCCTGGACAGCCGAACACTGAAGCTTTCTTT.

This sequence joins TRBV7-9 and TRBJ2-7; D is unresolved. Germline V gene data show CDR1 as SEHNR and CDR2 as FQNEAQ (reference sequence). This CDR3 region has 14 residues. The V gene lost 3 bases and the J gene lost 6 bases, with 15 bases spanning the gap. CDR3 bases: TGTGCCAGCAGCTTCGCTTGGAAAGGAAGCGAGCAGTACTTC. Translated, it gives CASSFAWKGSEQYF.

A remark on this clone: One junction end does not reproduce the germline sequence, and a read error may be involved. This sequence joins TRBV2 and TRBJ1-5, with D uncertain. This CDR3 comprises 15 residues. Per the germline V gene, CDR1 is SNHLY and CDR2 is FYNNEI. The CDR3 protein is CASREGLGSNQPQHF. CDR3 nucleotide sequence: TGTGCCAGCCGTGAGGGATTGGGGAGCAATCAGCCCCAGCATTTT.

This clone was picked up one time. V usage is TRBV7-2 and J usage is TRBJ1-2; D is uncertain. CDR1 SGHTA and CDR2 FQGNSA come from the germline V gene. The CDR3 runs 9 residues. Trimming shortened V by 7 bases and J by 10 bases, and 7 bases separated the two germline ends. The CDR3 is CASTVNYTF. The CDR3 coding sequence is TGTGCCAGCACCGTGAACTACACCTTC.

The V and J genes are TRBV5-6 and TRBJ2-5; the match to TRBD2 covers 8 bases. V gave up 3 bases and J gave up 4 bases; unmatched junction bases: 8. CDR3 size: 15 residues. Germline V gene sequence: CDR1 SGHDT, CDR2 YYEEEE. The CDR3 protein is CASSWAGGAGETQYF. DNA of the CDR3: TGTGCCAGCAGCTGGGCGGGGGGCGCAGGAGAGACCCAGTACTTC.

The V call is TRBV7-9, the J call TRBJ1-4; no reliable D call. Looked up from germline, CDR1 is SEHNR and CDR2 is FQNEAQ (reference sequence). This CDR3 is built from 15 residues. The V gene lost 1 base and the J gene lost 10 bases, with 16 bases spanning the gap. CDR3 amino acids: CASSLEGIGLRKLFF. CDR3 DNA: TGTGCCAGCAGCTTAGAAGGTATTGGGTTGCGAAAACTGTTTTTT.

With regard to this clone: Other DNA sequences in the same sample also yield this CDR3. The chain employs TRBV6-5 and TRBJ1-2; possible D gene TRBD1, 6 bases. The V and J ends lost 6 bases and 3 bases respectively, with 8 bases between them. The CDR3 contains 12 residues. Per germline, CDR1 MNHEY and CDR2 SVGAGI. CDR3 sequence reads: CASRQGDYGYTF. The CDR3 DNA reads as TGTGCCAGCAGACAGGGCGACTATGGCTACACCTTC.

This chain uses TRBV6-5 with TRBJ1-2, with TRBD1 matching over 8 bases. V gave up 7 bases and J gave up 7 bases; unmatched junction bases: 8. There are 13 residues in the CDR3. The germline V gene has CDR1 MNHEY and CDR2 SVGAGI. The DNA of the CDR3 is TGTGCCAGCAATAACAGGGGGGAGGTTGGCTACACCTTC. It encodes CASNNRGEVGYTF.

The chain recombines TRBV19 with TRBJ1-2; D is ambiguous. In germline, CDR1 is LNHDA, CDR2 SQIVND (reference sequence). The CDR3 has 13 amino acids. V lost 7 bases and J lost 8, with 17 bases in between. The CDR3 sequence is CASTLDPRNGYTF. CDR3 nucleotides: TGTGCCAGTACCCTGGACCCCCGTAACGGCTACACCTTC.

The chain has TRBV4-1 and TRBJ2-1; the D is unclear. V was pared by 0 bases and J by 10 bases, with 19 bases between. CDR3 length: 16 amino acids. Germline CDR1 is MGHRA and CDR2 is YSYEKL. The DNA of the CDR3 is TGCGCCAGCAGCCAAGAGATTAGTGTGGGGTTCGGGGAGCAGTTCTTC. It is translated as CASSQEISVGFGEQFF.

This rearrangement joins TRBV19 to TRBJ2-2; D not certain. V was clipped by 10 bases and J by 2 bases, with 17 bases between them. The CDR3 runs 15 residues. The germline gives CDR1 LNHDA, CDR2 SQIVND (reference sequence). CDR3 sequence reads: CATSVGQSNTGELFF. In DNA form, the CDR3 reads TGTGCCACCTCGGTTGGTCAGTCTAACACCGGGGAGCTGTTTTTT. Full variable domain (remainder filled in from reference TRBV19 and TRBJ2-2): DGGITQSPKYLFRKEGQNVTLSCEQNLNHDAMYWYRQDPGQGLRLIYYSQIVNDFQKGDIAEGYSVSREKKESFPLTVTSAQKNPTAFYLCATSVGQSNTGELFFGEGSRLTVL.